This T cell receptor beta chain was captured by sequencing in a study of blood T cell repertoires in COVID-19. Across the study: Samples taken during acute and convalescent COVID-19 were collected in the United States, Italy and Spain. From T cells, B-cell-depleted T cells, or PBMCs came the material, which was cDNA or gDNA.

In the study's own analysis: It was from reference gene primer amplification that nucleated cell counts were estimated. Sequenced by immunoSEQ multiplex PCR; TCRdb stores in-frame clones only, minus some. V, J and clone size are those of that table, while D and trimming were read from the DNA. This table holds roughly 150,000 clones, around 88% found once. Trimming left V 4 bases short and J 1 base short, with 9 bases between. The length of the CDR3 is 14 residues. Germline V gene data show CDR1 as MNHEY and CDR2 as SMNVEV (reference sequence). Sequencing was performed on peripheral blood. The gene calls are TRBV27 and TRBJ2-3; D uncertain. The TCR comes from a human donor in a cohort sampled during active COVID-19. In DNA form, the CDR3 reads TGTGCCAGCAGTTCATGGTCAGGCACAGATACGCAGTATTTT. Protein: CASSSWSGTDTQYF.